This entry lists 27 T cell receptor beta chains sequenced from one sample in a study of cytomegalovirus exposure and HLA in healthy donors. Primers for the PCR totalled 60 Vbeta and 13 Jbeta. Here immunoSEQ multiplex PCR was the method, and the copy in TCRdb shows in-frame clones only, minus some. The sample holds 30,000 to 40,000 clones, roughly 64% seen once. The sequencing sample was made of PBMCs. All receptors derive from a man aged 40-49 years in good health and CMV-seropositive.

J is TRBJ1-6 and V is TRBV30; the D gene is possibly TRBD1 (5 bases). Trimming took 5 bases from V and 0 from J, leaving 17 bases between them. The CDR3 extends over 17 amino acids. Germline V CDR1 and CDR2: GTSNPN, SVGIG (reference sequence). CDR3 sequence reads: CAWGGGLGSSYNSPLHF. CDR3 in DNA: TGTGCCTGGGGGGGAGGGTTGGGAAGCTCCTATAATTCACCCCTCCACTTT. The variable domain in full, with the rest retrieved from reference TRBV30 and TRBJ1-6, is SQTIHQWPATLVQPVGSPLSLECTVEGTSNPNLYWYRQAAGRGLQLLFYSVGIGQISSEVPQNLSASRPQDRQFILSSKKLLLSDSGFYLCAWGGGLGSSYNSPLHFGNGTRLTVT.

This sequence joins TRBV7-2 and TRBJ2-1; perhaps TRBD2 as D (6 bases). The CDR3 spans 14 residues. Trimming removed 1 base at V and 3 bases at J, with 7 bases between. Per germline, CDR1 SGHTA and CDR2 FQGNSA. CDR3: CASSLVGGYNEQFF. The CDR3 bases are TGTGCCAGCAGCTTAGTGGGGGGCTACAATGAGCAGTTCTTC.

J is TRBJ2-4 and V is TRBV9, with 9 bases matching TRBD1. The CDR3 is made up of 17 amino acids. CDR1 is SGDLS, CDR2 YYNGEE, per germline. Germline trimming cut 4 bases from V and 9 bases from J; bases unmatched to any gene: 17. In DNA form, the CDR3 reads TGTGCCAGCAGCATATACAGGGGGCGCATGGAAGGCAGCATTCAGTACTTC. Amino acid sequence: CASSIYRGRMEGSIQYF.

This chain joins TRBV5-1 and TRBJ2-3, with TRBD2 matching over 7 bases. V lost 0 bases and J lost 1; bases outside the gene matches: 8. The CDR3 sequence is 17 residues long. Germline CDR1 reads SGHRS; CDR2 reads YFSETQ. CDR3 bases: TGCGCCAGCAGCTTGGCCTCGGGGGGAACGGGCACAGATACGCAGTATTTT. Translation: CASSLASGGTGTDTQYF.

This clone was observed a handful of times. CDR3 amino acids: CASSSTGTGGETQYF. The CDR3 bases are TGTGCCAGCAGCTCCACCGGGACAGGGGGCGAGACCCAGTACTTC. V and J are TRBV7-9 and TRBJ2-5, with 12 bases that match TRBD1. V dropped 4 bases and J dropped 5; count of bases not matched to a gene: 5. This CDR3 spans 15 amino acids. Germline values: CDR1 SEHNR, CDR2 FQNEAQ (reference sequence).

J is TRBJ1-1 and V is TRBV6-1; D may be TRBD1 (5 bases). V gave up 0 bases and J gave up 8 bases, with 10 bases separating them. This CDR3 is built from 13 residues. Germline-derived CDR1 and CDR2 are MNHNS and SASEGT. CDR3 sequence: CASSEALRQEAFF. In DNA form, the CDR3 reads TGTGCCAGCAGTGAAGCGCTTCGACAGGAAGCTTTCTTT.

The gene calls are TRBV18 and TRBJ2-2; D gene unclear. Trimming left V 8 bases short and J 6 bases short, with 13 bases between. Looked up from germline, CDR1 is KGHSH and CDR2 is LQKENI. The CDR3 sequence is 13 residues long. The CDR3 bases are TGTGCCAGCGCTCTTATAGTCGCCGGGGAGCTGTTTTTT. Translated: CASALIVAGELFF. Drawing the rest from reference TRBV18 and TRBJ2-2, the complete variable domain is NAGVMQNPRHLVRRRGQEARLRCSPMKGHSHVYWYRQLPEEGLKFMVYLQKENIIDESGMPKERFSAEFPKEGPSILRIQQVVRGDSAAYFCASALIVAGELFFGEGSRLTVL.

This chain uses TRBV2 with TRBJ1-5, with D unclear. Germline V gives CDR1 SNHLY, CDR2 FYNNEI. This CDR3 is built from 14 residues. The V and J ends lost 9 bases and 5 bases respectively, with 17 bases between them. The CDR3 DNA follows: TGTGCCAGTGGTCGGGGAGGGCGGGATCAGCCCCAGCATTTT. Its translation: CASGRGGRDQPQHF.

In this sample, this clone turned up a few times. V is TRBV10-3 and J is TRBJ2-7; perhaps TRBD2 as D (6 bases). Deletions cut 6 bases from V and 2 bases from J, with 20 bases between. The CDR3 contains 16 residues. CDR1 is ENHRY and CDR2 is SYGVKD in the germline V gene. The CDR3 spells CAISPGGGSGTYEQYF. The CDR3 DNA follows: TGTGCCATCAGCCCAGGCGGAGGGTCTGGTACCTACGAGCAGTACTTC.

The chain recombines TRBV6-6 with TRBJ1-2; D is unclear. Between the trimmed V and J ends, which lost 7 bases and 1 base, there was a span of 7 bases. CDR1 MNHNY and CDR2 SVGAGI come from the germline V gene (reference sequence). This CDR3 comprises 12 residues. CDR3 coding DNA: TGTGCCAGCACCCTGAGTAACTATGGCTACACCTTC. It yields the protein CASTLSNYGYTF.

This chain connects TRBV10-2 to TRBJ2-6, with D tentatively TRBD1 (5 bases). The V end lost 0 bases, the J end lost 2 bases, and 8 bases lay between the germline ends. The CDR3 is 16 amino acids. In germline, CDR1 is WSHSY, CDR2 SAAADI. The CDR3 DNA reads TGCGCCAGCAGTGAGTCGTTGACAGCTGGGGCCAACGTCCTGACTTTC. This gives the protein CASSESLTAGANVLTF.

Comment on this clone: This specimen includes other DNA sequences encoding the same CDR3. Here the CDR3 reads CASSLSGTSLREQYF. The CDR3 DNA reads as TGTGCCAGCAGCTTATCGGGGACTAGTCTGAGGGAGCAGTACTTC. This chain connects TRBV7-2 to TRBJ2-7; 8 bases match TRBD2. This CDR3 comprises 15 residues. The germline V gene has CDR1 SGHTA and CDR2 FQGNSA. After removal of 2 bases from V and 7 bases from J, the junction contained 10 bases not matched to a gene.

The chain employs TRBV5-1 and TRBJ1-6, with 8 bases aligning to TRBD1. Per germline, CDR1 SGHRS and CDR2 YFSETQ. CDR3 length equals 14 residues. Germline trimming cut 4 bases from V and 6 bases from J; bases unmatched to any gene: 3. CDR3 bases: TGCGCCAGCAGCCTGACAGGGGTTAATTCACCCCTCCACTTT. This translates into CASSLTGVNSPLHF.

This clone came up a few times. The chain combines TRBV5-5 with TRBJ1-6; D not certain. The CDR3 runs to 15 residues. Per the germline V gene, CDR1 is SGHKS and CDR2 is YYEKEE (reference sequence). V lost 3 bases, J lost 8 bases, and 15 bases lay in between. In nucleotides, the CDR3 is TGTGCCAGCAGCTCCCGAGGGAATGGAGATTCACCCCTCCACTTT. This encodes CASSSRGNGDSPLHF.

This clone was found a few times. The rearrangement uses TRBV4-1 and TRBJ2-5, with D possibly matching TRBD1 (6 bases). Trimming took 1 base from V and 6 from J, leaving 15 bases between them. Germline V CDR1 and CDR2: MGHRA, YSYEKL. The CDR3 runs 15 residues. As DNA, the CDR3 is TGCGCCAGCAGCCAAGTGGCAGGGGCGTGGAAGACCCAGTACTTC. The encoded protein is CASSQVAGAWKTQYF.

The genes are TRBV30 and TRBJ2-7; 8 positions match TRBD2. This CDR3 region has 12 residues. Germline lookup yields CDR1 GTSNPN and CDR2 SVGIG (reference sequence). The ends lost 4 bases at V and 3 bases at J; junction bases unmatched: 2. CDR3 sequence: CAWTSGFYEQYF. In nucleotides, the CDR3 is TGTGCCTGGACTAGCGGGTTCTACGAGCAGTACTTC.

This rearrangement joins TRBV5-1 to TRBJ2-3; TRBD2 aligns across 8 bases. The CDR3 totals 14 residues. Losses at the gene ends were 1 base for V and 5 bases for J; bases not matched to a gene: 3. Germline V lookup: CDR1 SGHRS, CDR2 YFSETQ. In nucleotides, the CDR3 is TGCGCCAGCAGCTTGCGGGGGGGCCTAGATACGCAGTATTTT. This codes for CASSLRGGLDTQYF.

This chain connects TRBV30 to TRBJ2-2, with D possibly being TRBD2 (5 bases). V was clipped by 0 bases and J by 6 bases, with 8 bases between them. The CDR3 runs to 13 residues. The germline V gene has CDR1 GTSNPN and CDR2 SVGIG (reference sequence). CDR3 region: CAWSVWGAGELFF. The CDR3 DNA is TGTGCCTGGAGTGTATGGGGAGCCGGGGAGCTGTTTTTT.

Points on this clone: One end of the junction is discordant with germline, which a read error may explain. This specimen includes other DNA sequences encoding the same CDR3. The V call is TRBV6-6, the J call TRBJ1-1; 9 bases are shared with TRBD1. The germline gives CDR1 MNHNY, CDR2 SVGAGI (reference sequence). The CDR3 is 14 residues long. The CDR3 loop is CASSSSGQGREAFF. DNA of the CDR3: TGCGCCAGCAGTTCCTCGGGACAGGGTAGAGAAGCTTTCTTT.

V and J are TRBV7-6 and TRBJ1-5, with TRBD1 matching 7 bases. This CDR3 is 17 amino acids long. Germline CDR1 is SGHVS and CDR2 is FNYEAQ. V lost 4 bases, J lost 0 bases, and 9 bases stayed unmatched. CDR3 protein: CASSSEAGGYSNQPQHF. The CDR3 region has the DNA TGTGCCAGCAGCTCCGAAGCAGGGGGGTATAGCAATCAGCCCCAGCATTTT.

The chain employs TRBV2 and TRBJ2-7, with 9 bases lining up with TRBD2. V lost 7 bases, J lost 4 bases, and 8 bases stayed unmatched. Germline V lookup: CDR1 SNHLY, CDR2 FYNNEI. The CDR3 is 14 amino acids. The CDR3 region has the DNA TGTGCCAGCACGTTAGCGGGGGCCGGGTACGAGCAGTACTTC. This gives the protein CASTLAGAGYEQYF.

V and J are TRBV29-1 and TRBJ1-2; 10 bases match TRBD1. J gave up 8 bases and V 1 base, and 4 bases lay outside the gene matches. CDR1 and CDR2 (germline): SQVTM, ANQGSEA. This CDR3 has 13 residues. CDR3 nucleotide sequence: TGCAGCGTTGAAGTGGGACAGGGGAGCGGCTACACCTTC. It encodes CSVEVGQGSGYTF.

The V gene is TRBV15, the J gene TRBJ1-5, with TRBD1 matching 10 bases. CDR1 is LNHNV, CDR2 YYDKDF, per germline (reference sequence). Trimming cost V 11 bases and J 7 bases; bases outside gene matches: 20. There are 17 residues in the CDR3. The CDR3 DNA follows: TGTGCCGTACAACCGGGACAGGGGCCAGGGAAGTCCCAGCCCCAGCATTTT. Translated, it gives CAVQPGQGPGKSQPQHF.

The chain is built from TRBV27 and TRBJ2-5, with D perhaps matching TRBD2 (7 bases). The germline gives CDR1 MNHEY, CDR2 SMNVEV (reference sequence). V was trimmed by 8 bases and J by 6 bases, leaving 22 bases between them. There are 15 residues in the CDR3. The CDR3 DNA sequence: TGTGCCAGCGTGACGTTTGGGGGGGGCGTGAAGACCCAGTACTTC. Amino acids: CASVTFGGGVKTQYF.

This chain joins TRBV7-8 and TRBJ1-5, with D unresolved. The CDR3 contains 16 residues. Germline V gene sequence: CDR1 SGHVS, CDR2 FQNEAQ. V lost 1 base to trimming and J lost 0 bases, with 10 bases between them. The CDR3 loop reads CASSLVPGNSNQPQHF. CDR3 nucleotide sequence: TGTGCCAGCAGCTTAGTGCCCGGTAATAGCAATCAGCCCCAGCATTTT.

The chain employs TRBV19 and TRBJ1-4, with D hard to call. V dropped 4 bases and J dropped 4 bases, with 10 bases sitting between them. Per the germline V gene, CDR1 is LNHDA and CDR2 is SQIVND (reference sequence). This CDR3 has 14 residues. The CDR3 protein is CASSSGAINEKLFF. The CDR3 DNA is TGTGCCAGTAGTAGCGGAGCCATTAATGAAAAACTGTTTTTT.

This clone was picked up a small number of times. V and J are TRBV11-2 and TRBJ1-2, with D possibly matching TRBD1 (5 bases). Germline-derived CDR1 and CDR2 are SGHAT and FQNNGV. The V end was cut by 1 base, the J end by 6 bases, with 12 bases between. CDR3 length: 14 amino acids. CDR3 bases: TGTGCCAGCAGCTTAGTTTACGGGGGTAATGGCTACACCTTC. This gives the protein CASSLVYGGNGYTF.